The 14 T cell receptor beta chains below come from one sample, sequenced in a study of response to subunit inactivated influenza vaccine (dated by TCRdb to 2016 to 2018). Receptors were amplified or captured by RT-PCR. This sample was sequenced with an Illumina HiSeq 2500. TCRdb reworked the public reads: Q25 trimming with fastp, MiXCR clone assembly, productive beta chains retained. CDR3 protein sequences are deduplicated, and each keeps its most common genes and DNA. For this sample the table gives over 650,000 distinct CDR3 sequences, of which around a sixth were detected only once. The ten most abundant clones make up under 13% of the sample. The source was PBMCs from blood, collected roughly 5 days after vaccination. These receptors were taken from a man in his forties or fifties who received an inactivated influenza vaccine. Donor details come from another sample of the same person, matched by shared clones.

Only a few counts were recorded for this clonotype. J is TRBJ2-7 and V is TRBV5-1; D is tentatively TRBD1 or TRBD2 (6 bases each). CDR1 and CDR2 (germline): SGHRS, YFSETQ. The ends were cut back, 0 bases at V and 6 bases at J, with 16 bases in the middle. This CDR3 comprises 15 residues. CDR3 DNA: TGCGCCAGCAGCTTGGTTTGGGGGGCCTCGGGCGAGCAGTACTTC. This sequence encodes CASSLVWGASGEQYF.

This clonotype was counted only a few times. The chain is built from TRBV12-3 or TRBV12-4 and TRBJ2-5; D is uncertain. The CDR3 extends over 15 amino acids. V dropped 6 bases and J dropped 2 bases, with 16 bases sitting between them. The CDR3: CASSISVGKQETQYF. The CDR3 DNA follows: TGTGCCAGCAGCATAAGCGTGGGGAAGCAAGAGACCCAGTACTTC.

This clonotype came up a few times. The chain recombines TRBV5-6 with TRBJ1-5; TRBD1 aligns across 9 bases. V was clipped by 3 bases and J by 0 bases; unmatched bases: 16. Germline CDR1 reads SGHDT; CDR2 reads YYEEEE. The CDR3 loop spans 20 amino acids. CDR3 loop: CASSSHKAGTGTYSNQPQHF. CDR3 bases: TGTGCCAGCAGCTCCCACAAAGCCGGGACAGGGACCTATAGCAATCAGCCCCAGCATTTT.

This clonotype was seen only a few times. The chain combines TRBV5-5 with TRBJ1-5; a weak D match, TRBD1 (6 bases). Per germline, CDR1 SGHKS and CDR2 YYEKEE (reference sequence). This CDR3 comprises 17 residues. V was cut by 2 bases and J by 0 bases, with 15 bases left in between. In DNA form, the CDR3 reads TGTGCCAGCAGCTTTTCGTCAGGGACACATAGCAATCAGCCCCAGCATTTT. The encoded protein is CASSFSSGTHSNQPQHF.

This clonotype was picked up many times. This chain connects TRBV7-6 to TRBJ2-7; D call uncertain. V lost 1 base and J lost 0, with 10 bases in between. The V gene's germline CDR1 is SGHVS and CDR2 FNYEAQ. CDR3 length: 15 amino acids. The CDR3 here is CASSLEVASSYEQYF. The CDR3 region has the DNA TGTGCCAGCAGCTTAGAAGTGGCGAGCTCCTACGAGCAGTACTTC. The full variable domain, with the rest looked up from reference TRBV7-6 and TRBJ2-7, is GAGVSQSPRYKVTKRGQDVALRCDPISGHVSLYWYRQALGQGPEFLTYFNYEAQQDKSGLPNDRFSAERPEGSISTLTIQRTEQRDSAMYRCASSLEVASSYEQYFGPGTRLTVT.

The rearrangement links TRBV6-5 to TRBJ1-5, with 9 bases fitting TRBD1. Trimming removed 5 bases from V and 0 bases from J; junction bases left unmatched: 11. From germline, CDR1 is MNHEY and CDR2 SVGAGI. The length of the CDR3 is 18 residues. CDR3 bases: TGTGCCAGCAGTAACAGGGGGCAAGGGTTGTATAGCAATCAGCCCCAGCATTTT. Protein product: CASSNRGQGLYSNQPQHF.

The chain recombines TRBV28 with TRBJ2-7, with 8 positions matching TRBD1. This CDR3 region has 17 residues. J gave up 2 bases and V 6 bases, and 15 bases lay outside the gene matches. Looked up from germline, CDR1 is MDHEN and CDR2 is SYDVKM. The CDR3 coding sequence is TGTGCCAGCAGACGCGGACAGGGAGGATGGGGTGCCTACGAGCAGTACTTC. Amino acids: CASRRGQGGWGAYEQYF.

This clonotype was detected only a few times. The rearrangement joins TRBV4-3 to TRBJ2-3, with a tentative D call TRBD2 (6 bases). V lost 0 bases and J 1 base, leaving 11 bases between the germline ends. The V gene's germline CDR1 is LGHNA and CDR2 YSLEER. CDR3 length equals 16 residues. The CDR3 sequence is CASSQEPGSGTDTQYF. The CDR3 bases are TGCGCCAGCAGCCAAGAACCCGGGAGTGGCACAGATACGCAGTATTTT.

This clonotype was counted many times. J is TRBJ2-3 and V is TRBV4-2; maybe TRBD2 (6 bases). Germline V gives CDR1 LGHNA, CDR2 YNFKEQ. V lost 3 bases and J lost 0, with 7 bases in between. The CDR3 covers 14 residues. The CDR3 is CASSQRGSTDTQYF. The CDR3 coding sequence is TGTGCCAGCAGCCAGCGGGGAAGCACAGATACGCAGTATTTT.

V is TRBV4-3 and J is TRBJ1-6, with D possibly TRBD1 on 5 matching bases. This CDR3 has 15 residues. V lost 0 bases and J lost 7, with 10 bases in between. Germline CDR1 is LGHNA and CDR2 is YSLEER. The CDR3 coding sequence is TGCGCCAGCAGCCAAGATAATAGGGGAAATTCACCCCTCCACTTT. As protein: CASSQDNRGNSPLHF.

To note about this clonotype: This may come from a read error, since a much larger clone is one base off. The chain uses TRBV27 and TRBJ2-7; no definite D call. This CDR3 is built from 14 residues. Germline lookup yields CDR1 MNHEY and CDR2 SMNVEV (reference sequence). The V and J ends lost 0 bases and 5 bases respectively, with 11 bases between them. CDR3 coding DNA: TGTGCCAGCAGTTTATCGCTCAGGAGCAACGAGCAGTACTTC. Its protein product is CASSLSLRSNEQYF.

The V and J genes are TRBV6-5 and TRBJ1-1; D is unclear. Germline values: CDR1 MNHEY, CDR2 SVGAGI. The CDR3 extends over 13 amino acids. V lost 2 bases and J 8 bases, leaving 12 bases between the germline ends. In DNA, the CDR3 is TGTGCCAGCAGTTACCATGCCAGCAACGAAGCTTTCTTT. Amino acid sequence: CASSYHASNEAFF.

The chain uses TRBV6-1 and TRBJ2-7; D gene uncertain. This CDR3 is 13 amino acids long. Germline V gene sequence: CDR1 MNHNS, CDR2 SASEGT. Trimming cost V 10 bases and J 6 bases, with 19 bases left between them. The CDR3 is CATGLRRAGEQYF. Written as DNA, the CDR3 is TGTGCCACCGGCCTACGTAGGGCAGGCGAGCAGTACTTC.

This clonotype was seen a few times. The genes are TRBV27 and TRBJ2-7; D is undetermined. With 4 bases removed from V and 1 base from J, the gap between germline ends came to 17 bases. CDR3 length: 16 residues. CDR1 MNHEY and CDR2 SMNVEV come from the germline V gene (reference sequence). The CDR3 protein is CASSSPPVGPSYEQYF. Written as DNA, the CDR3 is TGTGCCAGCAGTTCTCCCCCCGTCGGGCCATCCTACGAGCAGTACTTC.